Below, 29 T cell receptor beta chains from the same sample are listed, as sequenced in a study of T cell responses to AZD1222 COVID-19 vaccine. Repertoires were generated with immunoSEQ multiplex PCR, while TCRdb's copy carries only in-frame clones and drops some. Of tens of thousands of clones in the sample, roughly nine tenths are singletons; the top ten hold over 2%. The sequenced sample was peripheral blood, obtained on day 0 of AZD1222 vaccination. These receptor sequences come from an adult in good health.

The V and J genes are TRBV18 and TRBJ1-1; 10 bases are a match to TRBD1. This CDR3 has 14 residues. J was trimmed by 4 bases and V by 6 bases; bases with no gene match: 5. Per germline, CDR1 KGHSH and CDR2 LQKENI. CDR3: CASSLDRGFTEAFF. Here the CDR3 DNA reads TGTGCCAGCTCCCTGGACAGGGGGTTCACTGAAGCTTTCTTT. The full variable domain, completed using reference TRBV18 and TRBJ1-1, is NAGVMQNPRHLVRRRGQEARLRCSPMKGHSHVYWYRQLPEEGLKFMVYLQKENIIDESGMPKERFSAEFPKEGPSILRIQQVVRGDSAAYFCASSLDRGFTEAFFGQGTRLTVV.

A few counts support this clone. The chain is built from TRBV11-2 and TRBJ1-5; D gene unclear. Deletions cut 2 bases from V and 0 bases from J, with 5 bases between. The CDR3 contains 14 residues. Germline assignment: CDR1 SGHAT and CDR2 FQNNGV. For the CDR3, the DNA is TGTGCCAGCAGCTTAACTGATAGCAATCAGCCCCAGCATTTT. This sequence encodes CASSLTDSNQPQHF.

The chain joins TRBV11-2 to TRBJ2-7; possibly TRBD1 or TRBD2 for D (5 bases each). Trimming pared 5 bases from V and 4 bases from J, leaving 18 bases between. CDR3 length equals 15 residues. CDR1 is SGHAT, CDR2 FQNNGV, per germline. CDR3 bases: TGTGCCAGCAGCCCCTCCTTGGGGGAGTGGTACGAGCAGTACTTC. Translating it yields CASSPSLGEWYEQYF.

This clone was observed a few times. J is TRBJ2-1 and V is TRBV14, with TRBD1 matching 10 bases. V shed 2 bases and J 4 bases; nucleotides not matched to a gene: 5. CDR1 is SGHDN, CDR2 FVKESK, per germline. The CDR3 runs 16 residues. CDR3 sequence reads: CASSQLGTGAYNEQFF. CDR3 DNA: TGTGCCAGCAGCCAACTGGGGACAGGGGCATACAATGAGCAGTTCTTC.

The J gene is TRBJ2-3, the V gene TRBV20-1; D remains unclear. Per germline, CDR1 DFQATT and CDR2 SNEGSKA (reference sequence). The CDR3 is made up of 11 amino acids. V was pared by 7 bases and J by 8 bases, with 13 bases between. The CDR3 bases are TGCAGTGTTGACTGGGCCCTTACGCAGTATTTT. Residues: CSVDWALTQYF.

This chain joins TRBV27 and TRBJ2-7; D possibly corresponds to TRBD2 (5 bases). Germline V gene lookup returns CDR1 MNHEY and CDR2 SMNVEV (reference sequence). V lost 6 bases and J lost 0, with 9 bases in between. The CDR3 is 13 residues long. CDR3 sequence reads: CASRERNSYEQYF. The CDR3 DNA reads TGTGCCAGCAGGGAGCGGAACTCCTACGAGCAGTACTTC.

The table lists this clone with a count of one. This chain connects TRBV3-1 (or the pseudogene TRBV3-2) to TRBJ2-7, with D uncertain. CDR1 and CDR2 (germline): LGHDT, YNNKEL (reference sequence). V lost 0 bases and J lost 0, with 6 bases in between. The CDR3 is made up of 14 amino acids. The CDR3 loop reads CASSQEESSYEQYF. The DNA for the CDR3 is TGTGCCAGCAGCCAAGAAGAAAGCTCCTACGAGCAGTACTTC.

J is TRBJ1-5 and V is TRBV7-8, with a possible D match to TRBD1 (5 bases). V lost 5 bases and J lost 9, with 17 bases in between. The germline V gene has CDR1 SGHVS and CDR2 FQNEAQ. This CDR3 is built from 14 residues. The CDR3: CASSPGGAVRPQHF. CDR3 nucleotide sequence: TGTGCCAGCAGCCCCGGCGGGGCCGTACGGCCCCAGCATTTT.

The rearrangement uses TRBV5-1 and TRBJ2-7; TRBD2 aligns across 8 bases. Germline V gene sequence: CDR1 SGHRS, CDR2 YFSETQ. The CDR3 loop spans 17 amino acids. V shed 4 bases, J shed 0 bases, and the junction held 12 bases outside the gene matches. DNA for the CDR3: TGCGCCAGCAGCCCCCTCCCTGGCGGGAGGACCTCCTACGAGCAGTACTTC. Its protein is CASSPLPGGRTSYEQYF.

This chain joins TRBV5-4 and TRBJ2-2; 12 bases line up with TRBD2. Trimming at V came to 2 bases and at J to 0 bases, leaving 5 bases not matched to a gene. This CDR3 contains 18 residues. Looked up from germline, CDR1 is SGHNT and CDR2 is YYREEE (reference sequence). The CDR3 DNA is TGTGCCAGCAGCTTCTCGGGACTAGCGGGCGCGAACACCGGGGAGCTGTTTTTT. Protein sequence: CASSFSGLAGANTGELFF.

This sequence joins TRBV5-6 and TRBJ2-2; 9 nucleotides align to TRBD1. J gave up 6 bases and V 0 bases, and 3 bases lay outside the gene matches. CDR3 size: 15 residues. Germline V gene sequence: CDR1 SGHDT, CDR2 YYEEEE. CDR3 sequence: CASSLGDRESGELFF. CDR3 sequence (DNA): TGTGCCAGCAGCTTGGGGGACAGGGAATCCGGGGAGCTGTTTTTT.

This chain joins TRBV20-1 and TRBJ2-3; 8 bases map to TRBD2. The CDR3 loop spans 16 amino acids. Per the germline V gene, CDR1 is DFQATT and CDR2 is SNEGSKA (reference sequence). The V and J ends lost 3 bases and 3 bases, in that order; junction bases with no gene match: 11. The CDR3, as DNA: TGCAGTGCTAGTGACAGCGGGAGAAGTCTGACAGATACGCAGTATTTT. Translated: CSASDSGRSLTDTQYF.

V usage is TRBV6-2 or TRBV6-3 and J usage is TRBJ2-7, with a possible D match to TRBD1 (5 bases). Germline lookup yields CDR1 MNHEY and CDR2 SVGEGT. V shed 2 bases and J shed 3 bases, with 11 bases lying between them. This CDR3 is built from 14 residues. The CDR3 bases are TGTGCCAGCAGTTACCGGGCAGGGCGCTACGAGCAGTACTTC. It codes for CASSYRAGRYEQYF.

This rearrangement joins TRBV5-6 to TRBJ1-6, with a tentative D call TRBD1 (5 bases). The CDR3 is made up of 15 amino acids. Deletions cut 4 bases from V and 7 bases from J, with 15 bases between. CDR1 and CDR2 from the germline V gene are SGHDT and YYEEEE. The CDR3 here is CASSPDQGRNSPLHF. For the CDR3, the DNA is TGTGCCAGCAGCCCCGACCAGGGACGGAATTCACCCCTCCACTTT.

The CDR3 region has the DNA TGTGCCAGCAGGGGACAGGCCCCACTCACTGAAGCTTTCTTT. It codes for CASRGQAPLTEAFF. V is TRBV2 and J is TRBJ1-1; 8 positions match TRBD1. This CDR3 has 14 amino acids. The germline V gene has CDR1 SNHLY and CDR2 FYNNEI. Unmatched junction bases numbered 7, after V lost 6 bases and J lost 4 bases.

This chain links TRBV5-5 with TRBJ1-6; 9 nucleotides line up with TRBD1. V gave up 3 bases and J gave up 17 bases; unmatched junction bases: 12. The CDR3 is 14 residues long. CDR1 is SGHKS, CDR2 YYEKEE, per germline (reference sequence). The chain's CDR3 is CASSSSPGQGQIHF. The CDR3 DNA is TGTGCCAGCAGCTCATCCCCGGGACAGGGTCAAATCCACTTT.

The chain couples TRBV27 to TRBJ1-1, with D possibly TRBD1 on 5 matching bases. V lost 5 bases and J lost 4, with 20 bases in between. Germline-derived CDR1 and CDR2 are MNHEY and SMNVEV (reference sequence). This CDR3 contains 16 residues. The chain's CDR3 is CASSPQGVNPITEAFF. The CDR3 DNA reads TGTGCCAGCAGTCCCCAAGGGGTCAATCCGATCACTGAAGCTTTCTTT.

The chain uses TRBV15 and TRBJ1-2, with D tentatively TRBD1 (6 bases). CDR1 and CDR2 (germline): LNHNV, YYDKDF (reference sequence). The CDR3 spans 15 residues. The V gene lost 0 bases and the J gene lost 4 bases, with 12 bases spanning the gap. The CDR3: CATSRDRRGAYGYTF. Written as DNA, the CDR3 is TGTGCCACCAGCAGAGATCGGAGGGGGGCCTATGGCTACACCTTC.

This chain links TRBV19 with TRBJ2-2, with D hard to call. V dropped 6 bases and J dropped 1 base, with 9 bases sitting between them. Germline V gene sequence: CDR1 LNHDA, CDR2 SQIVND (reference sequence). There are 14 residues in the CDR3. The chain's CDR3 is CASRRTVNTGELFF. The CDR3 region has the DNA TGTGCCAGTAGGCGGACGGTGAACACCGGGGAGCTGTTTTTT.

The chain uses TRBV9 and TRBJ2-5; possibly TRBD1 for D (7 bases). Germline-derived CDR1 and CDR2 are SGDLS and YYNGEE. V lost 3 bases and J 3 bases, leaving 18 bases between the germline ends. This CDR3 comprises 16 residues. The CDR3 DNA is TGTGCCAGCAGCGCGACGACAGGGAGGACCAAAGAGACCCAGTACTTC. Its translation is CASSATTGRTKETQYF.

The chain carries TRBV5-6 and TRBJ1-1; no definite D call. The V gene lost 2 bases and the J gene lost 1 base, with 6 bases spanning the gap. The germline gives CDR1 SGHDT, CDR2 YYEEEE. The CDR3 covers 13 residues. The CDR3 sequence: CASSLPGNTEAFF. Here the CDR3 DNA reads TGTGCCAGCAGCTTACCAGGGAACACTGAAGCTTTCTTT.

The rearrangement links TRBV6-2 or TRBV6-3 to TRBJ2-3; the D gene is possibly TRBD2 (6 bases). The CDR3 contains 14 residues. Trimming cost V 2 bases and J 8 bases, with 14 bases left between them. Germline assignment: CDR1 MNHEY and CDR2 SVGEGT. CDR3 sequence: CASSYSGPSVTQYF. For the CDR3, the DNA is TGTGCCAGCAGTTACAGCGGGCCGTCCGTTACGCAGTATTTT.

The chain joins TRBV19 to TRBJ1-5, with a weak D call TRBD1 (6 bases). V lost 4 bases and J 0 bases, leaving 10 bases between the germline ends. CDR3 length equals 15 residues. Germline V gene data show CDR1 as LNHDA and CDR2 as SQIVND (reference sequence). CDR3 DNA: TGTGCCAGTAGTAGTACAGGGAATAGCAATCAGCCCCAGCATTTT. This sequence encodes CASSSTGNSNQPQHF.

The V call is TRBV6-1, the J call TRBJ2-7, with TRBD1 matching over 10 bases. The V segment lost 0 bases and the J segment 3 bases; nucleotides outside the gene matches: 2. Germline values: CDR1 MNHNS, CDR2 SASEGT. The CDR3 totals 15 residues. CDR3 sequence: CASSEAWTGGYEQYF. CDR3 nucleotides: TGTGCCAGCAGTGAAGCTTGGACAGGGGGCTACGAGCAGTACTTC.

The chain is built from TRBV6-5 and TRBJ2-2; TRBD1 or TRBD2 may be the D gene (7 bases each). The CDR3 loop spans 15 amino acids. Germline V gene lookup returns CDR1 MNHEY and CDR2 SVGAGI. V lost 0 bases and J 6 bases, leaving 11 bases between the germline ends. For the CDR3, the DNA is TGTGCCAGCAGTTACTCCCCAGGGGGGGCCGGGGAGCTGTTTTTT. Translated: CASSYSPGGAGELFF.

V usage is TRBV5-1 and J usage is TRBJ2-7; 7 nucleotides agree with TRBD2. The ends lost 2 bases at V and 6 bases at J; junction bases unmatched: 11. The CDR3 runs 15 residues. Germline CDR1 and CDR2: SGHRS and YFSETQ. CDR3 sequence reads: CASSLPDRGSVEQYF. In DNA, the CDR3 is TGCGCCAGCAGCTTACCGGATCGCGGGAGTGTCGAGCAGTACTTC.

In nucleotides, the CDR3 is TGTGCCAGCAGCTCCAGGACAGCGAACACCGGGGAGCTGTTTTTT. This encodes CASSSRTANTGELFF. The rearrangement joins TRBV5-4 to TRBJ2-2; tentative D call: TRBD1 (6 bases). Germline V lookup: CDR1 SGHNT, CDR2 YYREEE (reference sequence). V shed 3 bases and J shed 0 bases, with 9 bases lying between them. The CDR3 consists of 15 residues.

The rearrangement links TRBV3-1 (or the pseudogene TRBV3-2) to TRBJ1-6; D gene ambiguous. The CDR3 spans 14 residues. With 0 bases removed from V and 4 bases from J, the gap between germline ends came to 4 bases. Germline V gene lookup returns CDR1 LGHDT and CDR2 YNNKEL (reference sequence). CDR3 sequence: CASSQDTYNSPLHF. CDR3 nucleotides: TGTGCCAGCAGCCAAGATACGTATAATTCACCCCTCCACTTT.

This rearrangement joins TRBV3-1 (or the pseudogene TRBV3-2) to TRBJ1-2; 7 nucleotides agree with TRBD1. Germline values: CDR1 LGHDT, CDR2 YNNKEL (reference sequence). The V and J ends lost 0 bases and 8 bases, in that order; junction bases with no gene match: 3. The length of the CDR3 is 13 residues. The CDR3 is CASSQEQGSGYTF. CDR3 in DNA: TGTGCCAGCAGCCAAGAACAGGGGTCGGGCTACACCTTC.